This passage covers 29 T cell receptor beta chains from one sample sequenced in a study of OX40 agonist ivuxolimab in advanced cancers. Some clones are missing from TCRdb's copy, which holds only in-frame ones; the method was immunoSEQ multiplex PCR. The sample comprises about 35,000 clones, 80% to 95% of which are singletons, and roughly a fifth rests with the top ten. The source material was CD4+ or CD8+ T cells sorted from blood, sampled in a trial of the OX40 agonist ivuxolimab. The origin of the receptors is an adult with an advanced solid tumor such as melanoma, head and neck, liver or kidney cancer.

This chain uses TRBV2 with TRBJ2-7, with D possibly TRBD2 on 5 matching bases. Germline lookup yields CDR1 SNHLY and CDR2 FYNNEI. The CDR3 covers 15 residues. With 1 base removed from V and 2 bases from J, the gap between germline ends came to 12 bases. The CDR3, as DNA: TGTGCCAGCAGTGAAGTTGTGACTAACACCTACGAGCAGTACTTC. Translation gives CASSEVVTNTYEQYF.

The chain is built from TRBV5-1 and TRBJ2-7; D possibly corresponds to TRBD2 (6 bases). Germline V gene sequence: CDR1 SGHRS, CDR2 YFSETQ. This CDR3 is 16 amino acids long. Trimming pared 1 base from V and 1 base from J, leaving 15 bases between. CDR3 region: CASSLLGAGTSYEQYF. CDR3 nucleotide sequence: TGCGCCAGCAGCTTGTTAGGCGCAGGGACTTCCTACGAGCAGTACTTC.

The chain links TRBV19 to TRBJ1-1; D unresolved. The germline V gene encodes CDR1 LNHDA and CDR2 SQIVND (reference sequence). Trimming took off 3 bases at V and 2 bases at J, with 4 bases between the two ends. CDR3 length: 12 amino acids. CDR3 protein: CASSIGNTEAFF. CDR3 sequence (DNA): TGTGCCAGTAGTATTGGCAACACTGAAGCTTTCTTT.

The genes are TRBV30 and TRBJ1-1, with TRBD1 as a possible D gene (5 bases). The CDR3 loop spans 14 amino acids. Trimming took off 4 bases at V and 4 bases at J, with 16 bases between the two ends. Germline V lookup: CDR1 GTSNPN, CDR2 SVGIG (reference sequence). The CDR3 bases are TGTGCCTGGACACAGGCGCGATTGGGCACTGAAGCTTTCTTT. This gives the protein CAWTQARLGTEAFF.

The chain combines TRBV30 with TRBJ1-4; a possible D gene is TRBD1 (5 bases). Germline assignment: CDR1 GTSNPN and CDR2 SVGIG (reference sequence). This CDR3 is built from 17 residues. V lost 3 bases, J lost 6 bases, and 23 bases lay in between. CDR3: CAWSVDSFIGGDEKLFF. CDR3 nucleotide sequence: TGTGCCTGGAGCGTCGATAGTTTTATCGGGGGAGATGAAAAACTGTTTTTT.

This clone was picked up one time. The chain uses TRBV7-9 and TRBJ2-7, with D tentatively TRBD1 (6 bases). Germline V CDR1 and CDR2: SEHNR, FQNEAQ (reference sequence). This CDR3 is 12 amino acids long. V was cut by 4 bases and J by 3 bases, with 7 bases left in between. CDR3 region: CASSSQGYEQYF. CDR3 sequence (DNA): TGTGCCAGCAGCTCACAGGGCTACGAGCAGTACTTC.

Here the CDR3 reads CASRAPVSSTDTQYF. The CDR3 DNA reads TGTGCCAGCAGGGCGCCAGTATCTAGCACAGATACGCAGTATTTT. V is TRBV27 and J is TRBJ2-3; no clear D. Trimming left V 6 bases short and J 0 bases short, with 13 bases between. Germline V gene lookup returns CDR1 MNHEY and CDR2 SMNVEV (reference sequence). This CDR3 is 15 amino acids long.

The CDR3 loop is CASTSTGAATFSTEAFF. The CDR3 DNA reads as TGTGCCAGCACCTCGACAGGGGCGGCGACGTTTAGCACTGAAGCTTTCTTT. The gene calls are TRBV28 and TRBJ1-1; TRBD1 matches at 8 bases. Unmatched junction bases numbered 17, after V lost 7 bases and J lost 4 bases. The CDR3 contains 17 residues. CDR1 MDHEN and CDR2 SYDVKM come from the germline V gene.

The chain carries TRBV27 and TRBJ2-7; D might be TRBD2 (6 bases). Germline CDR1 and CDR2: MNHEY and SMNVEV (reference sequence). This CDR3 has 14 amino acids. Trimming took 2 bases from V and 6 from J, leaving 14 bases between them. In DNA form, the CDR3 reads TGTGCCAGCAGTTTAGGAGGGGTCGCCTGCGAGCAGTACTTC. Its translation is CASSLGGVACEQYF.

The chain has TRBV29-1 and TRBJ1-2, with D uncertain. This CDR3 region has 14 residues. The V end lost 0 bases, the J end lost 8 bases, and 16 bases lay between the germline ends. Germline V gene sequence: CDR1 SQVTM, CDR2 ANQGSEA. This chain's CDR3 is CSVEDPYIVDGYTF. Here the CDR3 DNA reads TGCAGCGTTGAAGACCCATACATCGTAGACGGCTACACCTTC.

The V call is TRBV6-5, the J call TRBJ1-2; TRBD1 matches at 9 bases. This CDR3 is 15 amino acids long. CDR1 is MNHEY, CDR2 SVGAGI, per germline. The V and J ends lost 5 bases and 7 bases, in that order; junction bases with no gene match: 11. This CDR3 is CASSALTGGFSGYTF. The CDR3 region has the DNA TGTGCCAGCAGTGCCTTGACAGGGGGATTTAGTGGCTACACCTTC.

The rearrangement uses TRBV11-2 and TRBJ2-7, with D unclear. This CDR3 has 13 amino acids. CDR1 and CDR2 (germline): SGHAT, FQNNGV. The V end was cut by 3 bases, the J end by 1 base, with 7 bases between. DNA of the CDR3: TGTGCCAGCAGCTTGGGGTCTTCCTACGAGCAGTACTTC. It is translated as CASSLGSSYEQYF. The full variable domain, rest sourced from reference TRBV11-2 and TRBJ2-7, is EAGVAQSPRYKIIEKRQSVAFWCNPISGHATLYWYQQILGQGPKLLIQFQNNGVVDDSQLPKDRFSAERLKGVDSTLKIQPAKLEDSAVYLCASSLGSSYEQYFGPGTRLTVT.

Here the CDR3 DNA reads TGTGCCAGCTCACCCCCGGGGACTCGTCGGTCCGACAATGAGCAGTTCTTC. Protein sequence: CASSPPGTRRSDNEQFF. The chain joins TRBV18 to TRBJ2-1; tentative D call: TRBD2 (6 bases). This CDR3 has 17 residues. Trimming cost V 3 bases and J 5 bases, with 20 bases left between them. CDR1 and CDR2 from the germline V gene are KGHSH and LQKENI.

J is TRBJ2-7 and V is TRBV2; 7 bases fit TRBD2. V lost 3 bases and J lost 3; bases outside the gene matches: 5. CDR1 SNHLY and CDR2 FYNNEI come from the germline V gene. The CDR3 is 14 amino acids. CDR3 sequence reads: CASSEAGLDYEQYF. The CDR3 bases are TGTGCCAGCAGTGAGGCAGGACTAGACTACGAGCAGTACTTC. The entire variable domain, with the rest obtained from reference TRBV2 and TRBJ2-7, is as follows: EPEVTQTPSHQVTQMGQEVILRCVPISNHLYFYWYRQILGQKVEFLVSFYNNEISEKSEIFDDQFSVERPDGSNFTLKIRSTKLEDSAMYFCASSEAGLDYEQYFGPGTRLTVT.

The CDR3 loop reads CASSDLGTASNQPQHF. Here the CDR3 DNA reads TGTGCCAGCAGTGACCTGGGGACAGCTAGCAATCAGCCCCAGCATTTT. V gene TRBV28 combines with J gene TRBJ1-5, with 7 bases lining up with TRBD1. The CDR3 consists of 16 residues. Trimming at V came to 5 bases and at J to 0 bases, leaving 7 bases not matched to a gene. Germline CDR1 is MDHEN and CDR2 is SYDVKM.

This rearrangement joins TRBV9 to TRBJ2-3, with D hard to call. The CDR3 length is 12 residues. The V gene's germline CDR1 is SGDLS and CDR2 YYNGEE. V lost 0 bases and J 6 bases, leaving 5 bases between the germline ends. CDR3 sequence (DNA): TGTGCCAGCAGCGTAGGTAGTGATACGCAGTATTTT. It yields the protein CASSVGSDTQYF.

This clone was counted once. V is TRBV28 and J is TRBJ2-5; D possibly matches TRBD1 or TRBD2 (5 bases each). Germline lookup yields CDR1 MDHEN and CDR2 SYDVKM. CDR3 length: 13 amino acids. The V end lost 7 bases, the J end lost 4 bases, and 13 bases lay between the germline ends. The DNA for the CDR3 is TGTGCCAGCACGGGGCAGGGCTTAGAGACCCAGTACTTC. Protein: CASTGQGLETQYF.

V is TRBV28 and J is TRBJ2-2; 9 bases agree with TRBD2. After removal of 5 bases from V and 3 bases from J, the junction contained 4 bases not matched to a gene. The CDR3 length is 15 residues. In germline, CDR1 is MDHEN, CDR2 SYDVKM. The CDR3 DNA reads TGTGCCAGCAGTGCCGAGCGGGAGGACACCGGGGAGCTGTTTTTT. Protein product: CASSAEREDTGELFF.

This clone was counted only a few times. The genes are TRBV10-3 and TRBJ2-7; unclear D gene. The length of the CDR3 is 14 residues. The germline V gene encodes CDR1 ENHRY and CDR2 SYGVKD. With 8 bases removed from V and 4 bases from J, the gap between germline ends came to 18 bases. CDR3 loop: CAISGTSGPYEQYF. Written as DNA, the CDR3 is TGTGCCATCTCCGGAACCTCCGGGCCGTACGAGCAGTACTTC.

The CDR3 loop reads CASSVLGSFYNEQFF. CDR3 coding DNA: TGTGCCAGCAGCGTCCTCGGGTCCTTTTACAATGAGCAGTTCTTC. J is TRBJ2-1 and V is TRBV9; D not certain. This CDR3 is 15 amino acids long. Trimming took off 2 bases at V and 4 bases at J, with 13 bases between the two ends. Germline V gives CDR1 SGDLS, CDR2 YYNGEE.

The CDR3 protein is CASSQGSYTDTQYF. CDR3 bases: TGTGCCAGCAGCCAAGGGAGCTACACAGATACGCAGTATTTT. The chain has TRBV14 and TRBJ2-3, with D unclear. The CDR3 extends over 14 amino acids. The V gene lost 1 base and the J gene lost 2 bases, with 7 bases spanning the gap. CDR1 SGHDN and CDR2 FVKESK come from the germline V gene. Full variable domain (remainder filled in from reference TRBV14 and TRBJ2-3): EAGVTQFPSHSVIEKGQTVTLRCDPISGHDNLYWYRRVMGKEIKFLLHFVKESKQDESGMPNNRFLAERTGGTYSTLKVQPAELEDSGVYFCASSQGSYTDTQYFGPGTRLTVL.

The rearrangement links TRBV4-1 to TRBJ1-1, with 7 bases that match TRBD1. CDR1 and CDR2 from the germline V gene are MGHRA and YSYEKL. This CDR3 contains 16 residues. Trimming took 1 base from V and 0 from J; bases not matched to a gene: 5. CDR3 in DNA: TGCGCCAGCAGCCAAGTGCGACAGGGTGTGAACACTGAAGCTTTCTTT. Translated: CASSQVRQGVNTEAFF.

This chain uses TRBV12-2 with TRBJ2-5. TRBV12-2 constitutes a pseudogene. This CDR3 comprises 18 residues. The CDR3 sequence: CASVPLGGGRVGQETQYF. Written as DNA, the CDR3 is TGTGCAAGTGTCCCCCTTGGAGGGGGAAGGGTGGGGCAAGAGACCCAGTACTTC.

The chain recombines TRBV7-2 with TRBJ2-7, with D possibly matching TRBD2 (5 bases). CDR3 size: 15 residues. Germline CDR1 and CDR2: SGHTA and FQGNSA. With 2 bases removed from V and 4 bases from J, the gap between germline ends came to 15 bases. Here the CDR3 reads CASSLISGVQYEQYF. CDR3 nucleotide sequence: TGTGCCAGCAGCTTAATCTCCGGGGTACAATACGAGCAGTACTTC.

The chain couples TRBV4-2 to TRBJ1-1; D gene uncertain. The germline V gene has CDR1 LGHNA and CDR2 YNFKEQ. Trimming took 4 bases from V and 2 from J, leaving 14 bases between them. The CDR3 runs 15 residues. The CDR3 sequence is CASSLDGWDNTEAFF. The CDR3 DNA sequence: TGTGCCAGCAGCCTGGATGGTTGGGATAACACTGAAGCTTTCTTT.

The V call is TRBV4-1, the J call TRBJ1-2; TRBD1 might be the D (5 bases). Trimming left V 4 bases short and J 1 base short, with 7 bases between. The germline CDR1 and CDR2 sequences are MGHRA and YSYEKL. This CDR3 has 13 residues. The CDR3 bases are TGCGCCAGCAGCCCCGGGGGTAACTATGGCTACACCTTC. This translates into CASSPGGNYGYTF.

The J gene is TRBJ1-1, the V gene TRBV12-1. TRBV12-1 corresponds to a pseudogene. The CDR3 sequence is 15 residues long. Written as DNA, the CDR3 is TGTGCCAGCAGCTCCCCCCAGGGTAGCGTCACTGAAGCTTTCTTT. Translated, it gives CASSSPQGSVTEAFF.

The chain carries TRBV14 and TRBJ2-7; D might be TRBD1 (5 bases). Germline V CDR1 and CDR2: SGHDN, FVKESK. CDR3 length: 14 residues. V was trimmed by 1 base and J by 2 bases, leaving 9 bases between them. The CDR3 sequence is CASSQGWGAYEQYF. In DNA form, the CDR3 reads TGTGCCAGCAGCCAAGGTTGGGGCGCCTACGAGCAGTACTTC.

The chain links TRBV6-5 to TRBJ1-2; D remains unclear. V was cut by 2 bases and J by 4 bases, with 14 bases left in between. Looked up from germline, CDR1 is MNHEY and CDR2 is SVGAGI. The CDR3 loop spans 15 amino acids. Here the CDR3 reads CASSYRAGILYGYTF. The CDR3 DNA sequence: TGTGCCAGCAGTTACAGGGCAGGAATCCTCTATGGCTACACCTTC.